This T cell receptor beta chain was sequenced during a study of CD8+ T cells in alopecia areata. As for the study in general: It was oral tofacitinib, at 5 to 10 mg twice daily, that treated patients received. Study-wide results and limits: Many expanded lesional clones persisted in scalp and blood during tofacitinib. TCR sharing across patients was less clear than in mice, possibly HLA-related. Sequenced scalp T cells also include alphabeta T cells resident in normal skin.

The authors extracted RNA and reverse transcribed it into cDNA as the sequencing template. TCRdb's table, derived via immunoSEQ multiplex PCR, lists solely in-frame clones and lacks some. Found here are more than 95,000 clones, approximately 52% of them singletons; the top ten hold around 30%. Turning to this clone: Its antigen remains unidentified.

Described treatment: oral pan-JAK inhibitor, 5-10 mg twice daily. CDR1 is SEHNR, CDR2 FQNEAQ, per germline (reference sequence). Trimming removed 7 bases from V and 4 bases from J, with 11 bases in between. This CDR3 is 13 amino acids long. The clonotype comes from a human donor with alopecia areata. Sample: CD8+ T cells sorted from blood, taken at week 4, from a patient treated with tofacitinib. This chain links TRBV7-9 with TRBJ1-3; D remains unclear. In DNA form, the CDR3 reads TGTGCCAGCAACCCAGCAAGGGGAAACACCATATATTTT. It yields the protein CASNPARGNTIYF.